The sequence of this TCR beta chain was determined in a study of preoperative IRX-2 immunotherapy in early breast cancer. Regarding treatment: preoperative locoregional IRX-2 cytokine immunotherapy. V gave up 0 bases and J gave up 2 bases, with 7 bases separating them. Germline CDR1 is GTSNPN and CDR2 is SVGIG (reference sequence). The CDR3 is made up of 13 amino acids. Some clones are missing from TCRdb's copy, which holds only in-frame ones; the method was immunoSEQ multiplex PCR. The table shows roughly 45,000 clones, with about 95% occurring only once. The sample in question was tumor tissue, obtained after IRX-2 immunotherapy. The chain links TRBV30 to TRBJ2-5; D unclear. The receptor was derived from a human donor with breast cancer. CDR3 residues: CAWSVTHQETQYF. The CDR3 bases are TGTGCCTGGAGTGTAACGCATCAAGAGACCCAGTACTTC.